The text below deals with one TCR beta chain. With 5 bases removed from V and 3 bases from J, the gap between germline ends came to 16 bases. The CDR3 is 15 residues long. Germline-derived CDR1 and CDR2 are SGHAT and FQNNGV. The method was immunoSEQ multiplex PCR; TCRdb's version includes in-frame clones alone and lacks a portion of them. The repertoire holds under 500,000 clones, with roughly nine tenths as singletons. This sample is drawn from a study of blood T cell repertoires in COVID-19. The rearrangement joins TRBV11-2 to TRBJ1-2, with a tentative D call TRBD1 (6 bases). Material for sequencing was PBMCs or T cells enriched from blood (not recorded which). The source of this sequence is a young man who had recovered from COVID-19. The CDR3 nucleotides read TGTGCCAGCAGCGTACCCAGGGGAAACGACTATGGCTACACCTTC. Encoded protein: CASSVPRGNDYGYTF.